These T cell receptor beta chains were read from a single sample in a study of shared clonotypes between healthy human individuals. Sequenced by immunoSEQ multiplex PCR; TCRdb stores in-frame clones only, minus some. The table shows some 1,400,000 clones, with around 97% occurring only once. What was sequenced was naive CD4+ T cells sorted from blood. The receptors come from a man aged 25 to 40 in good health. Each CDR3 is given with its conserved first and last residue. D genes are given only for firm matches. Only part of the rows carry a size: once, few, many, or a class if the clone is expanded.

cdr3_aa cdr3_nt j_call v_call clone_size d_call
CASSLFARRQSYNEQFF TGTGCCAGCAGTTTATTCGCGCGGCGGCAGTCTTACAATGAGCAGTTCTTC TRBJ2-1 TRBV27 - -
CASSYSGNTGELFF TGTGCCAGCAGTTACTCGGGGAACACCGGGGAGCTGTTTTTT TRBJ2-2 TRBV6-5 few -
CSVHFGEEADVLTF TGCAGCGTTCATTTCGGAGAGGAGGCGGACGTCCTGACTTTC TRBJ2-6 TRBV29-1 - -
CASSLEGGHRSYEQYF TGTGCCAGCAGCTTAGAAGGGGGACACCGCTCCTACGAGCAGTACTTC TRBJ2-7 TRBV11-2 - -
CASSGLAFSILGNEQFF TGTGCCAGCAGCGGACTAGCTTTCTCAATCCTCGGGAATGAGCAGTTCTTC TRBJ2-1 TRBV11-2 - TRBD2
CASRRDSRQETQYF TGTGCCAGCAGACGGGACAGCCGCCAAGAGACCCAGTACTTC TRBJ2-5 TRBV2 - TRBD1
CSVGTKLTYEQYF TGCAGCGTTGGGACCAAACTTACCTACGAGCAGTACTTC TRBJ2-7 TRBV29-1 - -
CASSSNHPTPATGELFF TGTGCCAGCAGCTCAAACCACCCGACTCCGGCCACCGGGGAGCTGTTTTTT TRBJ2-2 TRBV7-3 - -
CASSVPPADTQYF TGTGCCAGCAGCGTACCCCCCGCAGATACGCAGTATTTT TRBJ2-3 TRBV9 - -
CASSPGTGRYEQYF TGTGCCAGCAGTCCCGGGACAGGGAGGTACGAGCAGTACTTC TRBJ2-7 TRBV6-5 - TRBD1
CASQKATGELFF TGTGCCTCCCAAAAGGCCACCGGGGAGCTGTTTTTT TRBJ2-2 TRBV9 - -
CASSQDQGMAKEQYF TGTGCCAGCAGCCAAGATCAAGGGATGGCTAAGGAGCAGTACTTC TRBJ2-7 TRBV4-2 - -
CASSFGRGGNEKLFF TGTGCCAGCAGCTTTGGAAGGGGAGGGAATGAAAAACTGTTTTTT TRBJ1-4 TRBV5-5 - -
CASRRGAETQYF TGTGCCAGCAGACGGGGCGCAGAGACCCAGTACTTC TRBJ2-5 TRBV6-1 - -
CASSLELGRETQYF TGCGCCAGCAGCTTGGAGTTAGGACGGGAGACCCAGTACTTC TRBJ2-5 TRBV5-1 - -
CSVRNEQYF TGCAGCGTAAGGAACGAGCAGTACTTC TRBJ2-7 TRBV29-1 - -
CASRSEENTDTQYF TGTGCCAGCAGATCAGAGGAAAACACAGATACGCAGTATTTT TRBJ2-3 TRBV14 - -
CASSPREGNTEAFF TGTGCCAGCAGTCCCCGGGAGGGTAACACTGAAGCTTTCTTT TRBJ1-1 TRBV2 - -
CASRDWKYGYTF TGTGCCAGCAGGGATTGGAAGTATGGCTACACCTTC TRBJ1-2 TRBV5-6 - -
CASSRAPLYNEQFF TGTGCCAGTAGTCGGGCCCCCCTCTACAATGAGCAGTTCTTC TRBJ2-1 TRBV19 - -
CASNFGRGAVYEQYF TGCGCCAGCAACTTTGGGCGCGGGGCGGTCTACGAGCAGTACTTC TRBJ2-7 TRBV5-1 - -
CASRHLTSGGIYEQYF TGTGCCAGCAGACACCTGACTAGCGGGGGAATCTACGAGCAGTACTTC TRBJ2-7 TRBV2 - TRBD2
CASSPVGIMSYTF TGTGCCAGCAGTCCCGTTGGGATTATGAGCTACACCTTC TRBJ1-2 TRBV6-1 - -
CASSKRRPTLKELFF TGTGCCAGCAGCAAACGGAGACCCACTCTTAAGGAGCTGTTTTTT TRBJ2-2 TRBV5-6 - -
CSAELYNEQFF TGCAGCGCCGAACTCTACAATGAGCAGTTCTTC TRBJ2-1 TRBV29-1 - -
CASSLLRGSAQHF TGTGCCAGCAGCTTGCTGCGGGGATCAGCCCAGCATTTT TRBJ1-5 TRBV5-6 - -
CASSSRVNEQFF TGTGCCAGCAGCTCCAGGGTCAATGAGCAGTTCTTC TRBJ2-1 TRBV7-8 - -
CASSLAGVIGEQYF TGCGCCAGCAGCTTGGCAGGGGTTATAGGAGAGCAGTACTTC TRBJ2-7 TRBV5-1 - -
CASGYEQYF TGTGCCAGCGGCTACGAGCAGTACTTC TRBJ2-7 TRBV6-1 once -
CASSQDVASLTQYF TGCGCCAGCAGCCAAGATGTGGCTTCCCTTACGCAGTATTTT TRBJ2-3 TRBV4-3 - -
CASSLAGLANTGELFF TGTGCCAGCAGCTTAGCTGGACTAGCGAACACCGGGGAGCTGTTTTTT TRBJ2-2 TRBV7-2 - TRBD2
CASSQATGGLVSGELFF TGCGCCAGCAGCCAAGCGACAGGGGGTTTAGTCTCCGGGGAGCTGTTTTTT TRBJ2-2 TRBV4-1 - TRBD1
CASSPTKTGITNYGYTF TGTGCCAGCAGTCCCACTAAGACAGGGATAACTAACTATGGCTACACCTTC TRBJ1-2 TRBV28 - TRBD1
CAWSIGVGIYF TGTGCCTGGAGTATCGGGGTCGGCATATATTTT TRBJ1-3 TRBV30 - -
CASSIQSNTGELFF TGTGCCAGTAGTATTCAGTCGAACACCGGGGAGCTGTTTTTT TRBJ2-2 TRBV19 - -
CASSSPGTGTDQPQHF TGTGCCAGCAGTTCCCCCGGGACAGGGACGGATCAGCCCCAGCATTTT TRBJ1-5 TRBV28 - TRBD1
CSVELGLAKNAQYF TGCAGCGTTGAACTAGGGCTAGCTAAGAATGCGCAGTACTTC TRBJ2-7 TRBV29-1 once -
CASSPGGVAYNEQFF TGTGCCAGCAGCCCCGGGGGGGTGGCCTACAATGAGCAGTTCTTC TRBJ2-1 TRBV11-2 - TRBD2
CASRLNREEFF TGTGCCAGTAGGTTAAACAGGGAGGAGTTCTTC TRBJ2-1 TRBV19 - -
CASAGQGDGYTF TGTGCCAGCGCGGGACAGGGGGATGGCTACACCTTC TRBJ1-2 TRBV13 - TRBD1
CASSLGRVSPSNQPQHF TGTGCCAGCAGCTTAGGGAGGGTCTCTCCTAGCAATCAGCCCCAGCATTTT TRBJ1-5 TRBV7-2 - -
CASIPDRGNQPQHF TGTGCCAGCATCCCTGACAGAGGTAATCAGCCCCAGCATTTT TRBJ1-5 TRBV2 - -
CASPDGLVNSYEQYF TGCGCCAGTCCGGACGGACTAGTCAACTCCTACGAGCAGTACTTC TRBJ2-7 TRBV10-1 - TRBD2
CASSELPTSLYEQYF TGTGCCAGCAGTGAACTTCCGACTAGCCTGTACGAGCAGTACTTC TRBJ2-7 TRBV6-1 - TRBD2
CASSYWRSTDTQYF TGTGCCAGCAGTTACTGGAGGAGCACAGATACGCAGTATTTT TRBJ2-3 TRBV6-5 - -
CASSPGQGNGEPQHF TGTGCCAGCAGCCCGGGACAGGGGAACGGGGAGCCCCAGCATTTT TRBJ1-5 TRBV5-6 - TRBD1
CASSLNGYNEQFF TGTGCTAGCAGCTTAAACGGTTACAATGAGCAGTTCTTC TRBJ2-1 TRBV7-7 - -
CASSLVRGYGYTF TGTGCCAGCAGTTTAGTCCGGGGCTATGGCTACACCTTC TRBJ1-2 TRBV27 - -
CASSLDYYEQYF TGTGCCAGCAGCTTGGACTACTACGAGCAGTACTTC TRBJ2-7 TRBV5-4 - -
CASSWGAGELFF TGTGCCAGCAGTTGGGGGGCCGGGGAGCTGTTTTTT TRBJ2-2 TRBV28 once -
CASSQDGAGRVGYYGYTF TGCGCCAGCAGCCAAGATGGTGCAGGGAGGGTAGGATACTATGGCTACACCTTC TRBJ1-2 TRBV4-1 - -
CASSRQGQETQYF TGTGCTAGCAGTCGACAGGGTCAAGAGACCCAGTACTTC TRBJ2-5 TRBV7-7 - TRBD1
CASSIGLAAAHAQYF TGTGCCAGCAGTATCGGACTAGCGGCTGCTCACGCGCAGTACTTC TRBJ2-7 TRBV6-5 - TRBD2
CASKGQVPQPQHF TGTGCCAGTAAGGGACAGGTCCCCCAGCCCCAGCATTTT TRBJ1-5 TRBV19 - TRBD1
CASSQAETVAYEQYF TGCGCCAGCAGCCAAGCCGAGACAGTGGCCTACGAGCAGTACTTC TRBJ2-7 TRBV4-1 - -
CASATPGLALNEQFF TGTGCCAGCGCAACTCCGGGACTAGCGCTCAATGAGCAGTTCTTC TRBJ2-1 TRBV6-5 - TRBD2
CASMAPGGYEQYF TGTGCCAGCATGGCCCCGGGAGGCTACGAGCAGTACTTC TRBJ2-7 TRBV6-5 - TRBD2
CASSNPGISGNTIYF TGTGCCAGCTCAAATCCCGGGATCTCTGGAAACACCATATATTTT TRBJ1-3 TRBV18 few -